Sequencing of this T cell receptor beta chain was carried out in a study of CD8+ T cells in alopecia areata. As the sequencing template, cDNA was produced by extracting RNA and reverse transcribing it. This table comes from immunoSEQ multiplex PCR, and its TCRdb copy is limited to in-frame clones, with some not included. The sample holds 110,000 to 150,000 clones, approximately 49% seen once. Alopecia areata patients provided lesional scalp punch biopsies and peripheral blood, both collected for the study. CDR3 length: 16 amino acids. Germline assignment: CDR1 MDHEN and CDR2 SYDVKM. The ends were cut back, 3 bases at V and 1 base at J, with 14 bases in the middle.

This material consisted of CD4+ T cells sorted from blood, taken at week 0. The chain uses TRBV28 and TRBJ2-3; tentatively, D is TRBD1 (5 bases). The source of this sequence is a human donor with alopecia areata. The CDR3 is CASSLMGDRGTDTQYF. CDR3 DNA sequence: TGTGCCAGCAGTTTGATGGGCGACAGAGGCACAGATACGCAGTATTTT.